This paragraph reports one T cell receptor beta chain. Its specificity is not known. A split of CD4+ cells into CD45RA+ naive and CD45RA-negative memory subsets was performed. The source of the sample is a study of shared clonotypes between healthy human individuals. Study outcomes and limitations: The represented genetic and exposure-history diversity was limited by the small number of donors.

The data were produced by immunoSEQ multiplex PCR, yet TCRdb's version contains in-frame clones alone and is incomplete. The sample lists around 510,000 clones, around 96% occurring once. Germline CDR1 is SGHDT and CDR2 is YYEEEE. This CDR3 contains 16 residues. V was clipped by 2 bases and J by 6 bases; unmatched bases: 11. The sample comprised naive CD4+ T cells sorted from blood. Specified subset: CD45RA+ positively selected. The TCR originated in a woman in her 30s in good health. The chain is built from TRBV5-6 and TRBJ1-5; 7 positions match TRBD1. CDR3 residues: CASSFFTGEWGQPQHF. CDR3 sequence (DNA): TGTGCCAGCAGCTTCTTTACAGGGGAGTGGGGTCAGCCCCAGCATTTT.